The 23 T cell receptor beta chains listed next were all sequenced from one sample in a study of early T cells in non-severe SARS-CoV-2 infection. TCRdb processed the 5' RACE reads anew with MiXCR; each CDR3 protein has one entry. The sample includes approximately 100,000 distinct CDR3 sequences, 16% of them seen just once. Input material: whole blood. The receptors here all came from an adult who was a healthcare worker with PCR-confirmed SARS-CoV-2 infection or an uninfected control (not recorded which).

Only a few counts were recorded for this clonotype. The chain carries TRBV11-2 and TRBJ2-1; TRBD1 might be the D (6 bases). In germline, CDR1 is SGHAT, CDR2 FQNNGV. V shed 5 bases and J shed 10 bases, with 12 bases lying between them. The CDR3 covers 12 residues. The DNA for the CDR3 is TGTGCCAGCAGCCGCCCCGGGACAGAGCAGTTCTTC. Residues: CASSRPGTEQFF.

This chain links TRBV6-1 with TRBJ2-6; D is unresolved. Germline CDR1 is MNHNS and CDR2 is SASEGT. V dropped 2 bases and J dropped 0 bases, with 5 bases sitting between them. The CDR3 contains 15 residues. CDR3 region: CASSEWGSGANVLTF. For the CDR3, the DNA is TGTGCCAGCAGTGAATGGGGCTCTGGGGCCAACGTCCTGACTTTC.

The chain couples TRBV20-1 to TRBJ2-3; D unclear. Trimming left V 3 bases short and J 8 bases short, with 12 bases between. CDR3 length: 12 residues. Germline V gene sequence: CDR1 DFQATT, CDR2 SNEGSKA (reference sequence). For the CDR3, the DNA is TGCAGTGCTAGTCAAGCTGGCGGTACGCAGTATTTT. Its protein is CSASQAGGTQYF.

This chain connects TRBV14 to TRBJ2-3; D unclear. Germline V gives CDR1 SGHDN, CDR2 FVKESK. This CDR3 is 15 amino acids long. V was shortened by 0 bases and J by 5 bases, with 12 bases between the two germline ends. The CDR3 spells CASSQDGHALDTQYF. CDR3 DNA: TGTGCCAGCAGCCAAGACGGCCACGCTCTAGATACGCAGTATTTT.

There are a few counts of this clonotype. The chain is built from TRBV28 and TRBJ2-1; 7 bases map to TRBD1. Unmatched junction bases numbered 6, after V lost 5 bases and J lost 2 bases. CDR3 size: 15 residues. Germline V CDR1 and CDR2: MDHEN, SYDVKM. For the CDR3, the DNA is TGTGCCAGCAGTGAAACAGGGGCAGCCTACAATGAGCAGTTCTTC. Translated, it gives CASSETGAAYNEQFF.

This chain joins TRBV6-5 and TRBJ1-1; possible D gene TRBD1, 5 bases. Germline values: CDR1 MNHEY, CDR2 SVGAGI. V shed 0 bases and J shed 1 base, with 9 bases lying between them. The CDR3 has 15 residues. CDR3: CASSYSGDGNTEAFF. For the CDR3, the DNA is TGTGCCAGCAGTTACTCAGGGGACGGGAACACTGAAGCTTTCTTT.

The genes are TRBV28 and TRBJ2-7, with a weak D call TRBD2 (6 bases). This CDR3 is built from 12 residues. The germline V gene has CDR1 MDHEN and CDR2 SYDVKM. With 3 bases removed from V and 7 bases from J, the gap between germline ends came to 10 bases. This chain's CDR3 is CASSLGRGEQYF. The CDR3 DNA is TGTGCCAGCAGTTTGGGGCGGGGAGAGCAGTACTTC.

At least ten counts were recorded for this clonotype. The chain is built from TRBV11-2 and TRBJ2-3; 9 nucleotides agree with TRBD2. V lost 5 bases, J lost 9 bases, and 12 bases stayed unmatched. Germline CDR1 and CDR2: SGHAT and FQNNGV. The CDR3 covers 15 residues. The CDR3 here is CASSPVLSGGGTQYF. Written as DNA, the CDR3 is TGTGCCAGCAGCCCCGTACTTAGCGGGGGTGGAACGCAGTATTTT.

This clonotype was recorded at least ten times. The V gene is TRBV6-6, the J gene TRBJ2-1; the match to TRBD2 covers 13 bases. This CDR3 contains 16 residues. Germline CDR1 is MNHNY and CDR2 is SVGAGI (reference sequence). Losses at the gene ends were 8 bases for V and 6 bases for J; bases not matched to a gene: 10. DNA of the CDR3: TGTGCCAGCCAGGAAGGACTAGCGGGGGAAGGCAATGAGCAGTTCTTC. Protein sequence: CASQEGLAGEGNEQFF.

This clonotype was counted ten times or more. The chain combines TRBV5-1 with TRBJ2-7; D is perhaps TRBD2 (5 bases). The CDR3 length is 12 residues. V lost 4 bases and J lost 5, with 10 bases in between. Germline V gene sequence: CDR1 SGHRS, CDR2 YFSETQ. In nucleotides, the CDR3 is TGCGCCAGCAGCGGAGGAATGCACGAGCAGTACTTC. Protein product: CASSGGMHEQYF.

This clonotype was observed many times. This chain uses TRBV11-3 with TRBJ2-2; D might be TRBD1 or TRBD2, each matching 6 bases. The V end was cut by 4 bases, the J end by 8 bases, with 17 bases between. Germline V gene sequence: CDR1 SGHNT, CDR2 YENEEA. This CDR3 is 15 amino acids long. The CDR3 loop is CASSSDLRGEGELFF. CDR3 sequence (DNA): TGTGCCAGCAGCTCCGATTTGAGGGGGGAGGGGGAGCTGTTTTTT.

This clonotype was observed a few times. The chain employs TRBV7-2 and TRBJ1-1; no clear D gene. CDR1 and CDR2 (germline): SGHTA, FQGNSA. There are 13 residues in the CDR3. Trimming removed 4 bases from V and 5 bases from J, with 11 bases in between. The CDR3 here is CASSSEGGTEAFF. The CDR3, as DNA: TGTGCCAGCAGCTCTGAGGGCGGGACTGAAGCTTTCTTT.

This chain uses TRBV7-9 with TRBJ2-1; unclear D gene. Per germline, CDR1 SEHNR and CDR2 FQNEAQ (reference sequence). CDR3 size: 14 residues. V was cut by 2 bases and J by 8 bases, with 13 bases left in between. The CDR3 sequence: CASSLPERAYEQFF. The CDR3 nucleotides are TGTGCCAGCAGCTTACCCGAAAGGGCTTATGAGCAGTTCTTC.

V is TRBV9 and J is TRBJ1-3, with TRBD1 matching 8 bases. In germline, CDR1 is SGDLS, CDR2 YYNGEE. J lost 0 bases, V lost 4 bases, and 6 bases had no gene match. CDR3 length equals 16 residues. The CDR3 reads CASSPGTGSSGNTIYF. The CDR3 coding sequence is TGTGCCAGCAGCCCCGGGACAGGTTCCTCTGGAAACACCATATATTTT.

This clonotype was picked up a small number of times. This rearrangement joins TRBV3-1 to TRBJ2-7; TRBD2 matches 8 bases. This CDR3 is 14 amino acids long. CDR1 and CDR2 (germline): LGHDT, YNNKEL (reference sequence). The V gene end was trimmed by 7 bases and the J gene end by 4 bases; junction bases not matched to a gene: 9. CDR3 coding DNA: TGTGCCAGCACCCGCGGGCGGGGGGTTTACGAGCAGTACTTC. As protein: CASTRGRGVYEQYF.

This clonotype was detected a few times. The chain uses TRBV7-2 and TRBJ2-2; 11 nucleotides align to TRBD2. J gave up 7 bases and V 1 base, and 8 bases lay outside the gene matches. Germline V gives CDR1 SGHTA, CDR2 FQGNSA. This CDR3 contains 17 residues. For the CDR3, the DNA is TGTGCCAGCAGCTTAGATAGCGGGGGGGCCCATCGCGGGGAGCTGTTTTTT. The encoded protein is CASSLDSGGAHRGELFF.

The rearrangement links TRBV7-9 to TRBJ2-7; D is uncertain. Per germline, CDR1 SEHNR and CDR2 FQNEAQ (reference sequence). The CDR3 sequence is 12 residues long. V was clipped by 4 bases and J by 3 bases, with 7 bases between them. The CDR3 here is CASSSVHYEQYF. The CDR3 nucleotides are TGTGCCAGCAGCTCAGTCCACTACGAGCAGTACTTC.

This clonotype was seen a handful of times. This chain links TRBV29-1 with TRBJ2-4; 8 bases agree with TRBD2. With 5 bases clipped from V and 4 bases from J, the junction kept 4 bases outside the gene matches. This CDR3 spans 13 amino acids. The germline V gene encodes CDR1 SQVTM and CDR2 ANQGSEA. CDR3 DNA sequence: TGCAGCGTTAAGGTAGCGGGGAAAAACATTCAGTACTTC. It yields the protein CSVKVAGKNIQYF.

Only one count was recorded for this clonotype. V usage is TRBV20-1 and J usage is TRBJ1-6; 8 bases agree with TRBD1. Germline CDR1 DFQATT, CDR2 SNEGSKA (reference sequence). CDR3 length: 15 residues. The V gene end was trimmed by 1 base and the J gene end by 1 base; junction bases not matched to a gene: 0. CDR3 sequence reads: CSARGQGSYNSPLHF. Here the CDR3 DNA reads TGCAGTGCTAGAGGACAGGGGTCCTATAATTCACCCCTCCACTTT.

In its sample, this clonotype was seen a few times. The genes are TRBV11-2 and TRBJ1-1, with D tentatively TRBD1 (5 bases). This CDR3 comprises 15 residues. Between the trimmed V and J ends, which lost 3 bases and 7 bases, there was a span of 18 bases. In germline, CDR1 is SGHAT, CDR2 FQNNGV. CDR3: CASSFSHGGSGEAFF. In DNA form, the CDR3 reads TGTGCCAGCAGCTTTTCCCACGGGGGGTCGGGTGAAGCTTTCTTT.

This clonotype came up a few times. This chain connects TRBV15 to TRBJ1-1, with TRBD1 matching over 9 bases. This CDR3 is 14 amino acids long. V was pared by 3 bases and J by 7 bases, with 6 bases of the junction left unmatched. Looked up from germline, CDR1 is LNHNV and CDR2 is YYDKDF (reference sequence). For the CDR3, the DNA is TGTGCCACCAGCAGGGGCGACAGGGGGAATGAAGCTTTCTTT. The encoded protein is CATSRGDRGNEAFF.

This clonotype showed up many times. The CDR3 sequence: CASSQGVGTNSPLHF. The CDR3 nucleotides are TGCGCCAGCAGCCAAGGTGTTGGTACTAATTCACCCCTCCACTTT. The chain is built from TRBV4-3 and TRBJ1-6; no reliable D call. V was cut by 1 base and J by 6 bases, with 10 bases left in between. The CDR3 is made up of 15 amino acids. Germline V gene lookup returns CDR1 LGHNA and CDR2 YSLEER.

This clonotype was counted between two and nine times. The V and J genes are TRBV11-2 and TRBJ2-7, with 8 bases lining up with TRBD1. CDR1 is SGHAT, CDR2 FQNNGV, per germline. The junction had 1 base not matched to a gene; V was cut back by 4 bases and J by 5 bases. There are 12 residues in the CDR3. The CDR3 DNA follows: TGTGCCAGCAGCTCGACAGGGGACGAGCAGTACTTC. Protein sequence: CASSSTGDEQYF.